This T cell receptor (beta chain) comes out of a study of cytomegalovirus exposure and HLA in healthy donors. In regard to this clone: Its antigen remains unidentified. The identical CDR3 is also encoded by other nucleotide sequences in the sample.

Germline values: CDR1 SEHNR, CDR2 FQNEAQ (reference sequence). V was clipped by 2 bases and J by 10 bases, with 5 bases between them. The CDR3 is made up of 10 amino acids. Clones were sequenced by immunoSEQ multiplex PCR, and TCRdb holds only the in-frame ones, with some missing. The data show around 140,000 clones, with roughly 89% seen just once and approximately 1.2% held by the top ten. The donors were in the approximately 110-subject validation cohort; that cohort was separate from the approximately 700-subject first cohort. Study observations and caveats: Reports showed the classifier diagnosing cytomegalovirus status with high specificity and sensitivity. The authors enumerated 150 to 200 TCR beta chains as linked to cytomegalovirus. While the bulk of TCR sequences proved rare, some public TCRs turned up in many donors.

Material for sequencing was PBMCs. The sequence was obtained from a woman aged 18-29 years in good health and CMV-seronegative. The rearrangement links TRBV7-9 to TRBJ1-2; D uncertain. CDR3 loop: CASSLLVYTF. CDR3 nucleotides: TGTGCCAGCAGCTTATTAGTCTACACCTTC.